Reported below is one T cell receptor (beta chain). This sample was included in a study of blood T cell repertoires in COVID-19. V dropped 5 bases and J dropped 4 bases, with 18 bases sitting between them. CDR1 is MDHEN, CDR2 SYDVKM, per germline. The CDR3 covers 16 residues. Authors' processing steps: Counts of nucleated cells, estimated from reference gene primer amplification, were obtained. Here immunoSEQ multiplex PCR was the method, and the copy in TCRdb shows in-frame clones only, minus some. V and J calls plus clone size are reproduced from that table; the DNA served to infer D and trimming. The repertoire holds approximately 210,000 clones, about 88% seen once, with 5.5% to 7% in the top ten.

This sequence was found in a woman aged 40 to 55 who had recovered from COVID-19. This chain uses TRBV28 with TRBJ1-5; maybe TRBD1 (6 bases). Sequencing was carried out using peripheral blood. This chain's CDR3 is CASSDRDIPANQPQHF. The CDR3 nucleotides read TGTGCCAGCAGTGACCGGGACATTCCCGCGAATCAGCCCCAGCATTTT.